Below, 12 T cell receptor beta chains from the same sample are listed, as sequenced in a study of chronic HIV infection and antiretroviral therapy. TCRdb recomputed calls from the 5' RACE reads with MiXCR, one row per CDR3 protein. Of over 40,000 distinct CDR3 sequences in the sample, about 19% were seen once. The sample taken for sequencing was peripheral blood. These receptors came from an adult who had HIV and had not received antiretroviral therapy, or was an uninfected healthy control (not recorded which).

The sample holds many counts of this clonotype. V usage is TRBV29-1 and J usage is TRBJ1-4; 9 bases are shared with TRBD1. With 6 bases clipped from V and 4 bases from J, the junction kept 6 bases outside the gene matches. Germline V gene data show CDR1 as SQVTM and CDR2 as ANQGSEA. The CDR3 is 14 residues long. The CDR3 loop is CSVGPGQGNEKLFF. In DNA form, the CDR3 reads TGCAGCGTGGGACCGGGACAGGGTAATGAAAAACTGTTTTTT.

Turning to this clonotype: Just one base apart from a much larger clone, this may be a read error. J is TRBJ1-5 and V is TRBV12-3 or TRBV12-4; D not resolved. Trimming stripped 0 bases from V and 9 bases from J, with 12 bases between. CDR3 size: 14 residues. The CDR3 loop is CASSLARRGRPQHF. In nucleotides, the CDR3 is TGTGCCAGCAGTTTAGCGAGGCGGGGTCGGCCCCAGCATTTT.

The CDR3 here is CASSSTGTGGSYGYTF. The DNA for the CDR3 is TGTGCCAGCAGTTCTACCGGGACAGGGGGCAGCTATGGCTACACCTTC. V gene TRBV28 combines with J gene TRBJ1-2; 12 positions match TRBD1. The trim removed 4 bases at V and 4 bases at J, leaving 7 bases unmatched. Germline V gives CDR1 MDHEN, CDR2 SYDVKM. The length of the CDR3 is 16 residues.

In this sample, this clonotype turned up a few times. The chain joins TRBV7-9 to TRBJ1-4, with 7 bases identical to TRBD1. The J segment lost 4 bases and the V segment lost 2 bases, leaving 4 bases of the junction unmatched. The CDR3 has 15 amino acids. The germline V gene has CDR1 SEHNR and CDR2 FQNEAQ (reference sequence). The CDR3 loop reads CASSLRGTVNEKLFF. CDR3 sequence (DNA): TGTGCCAGCAGCTTAAGAGGGACAGTTAATGAAAAACTGTTTTTT.

This chain links TRBV2 with TRBJ1-2, with 10 nucleotides matching TRBD1. Trimming removed 9 bases from V and 5 bases from J; junction bases left unmatched: 12. This CDR3 is built from 15 residues. Germline V gene lookup returns CDR1 SNHLY and CDR2 FYNNEI. The CDR3 nucleotides are TGTGCCAGAGAAACGGGACAGGGGTCGGGGTATGGCTACACCTTC. Amino acids: CARETGQGSGYGYTF. Combining the CDR3 with reference TRBV2 and TRBJ1-2 gives the whole variable domain EPEVTQTPSHQVTQMGQEVILRCVPISNHLYFYWYRQILGQKVEFLVSFYNNEISEKSEIFDDQFSVERPDGSNFTLKIRSTKLEDSAMYFCARETGQGSGYGYTFGSGTRLTVV.

The rearrangement links TRBV2 to TRBJ2-3; either TRBD1 or TRBD2 may supply D (5 bases each). Germline CDR1 is SNHLY and CDR2 is FYNNEI. Between the trimmed V and J ends, which lost 6 bases and 0 bases, there was a span of 13 bases. The CDR3 spans 15 residues. This CDR3 is CASRDYRSSTDTQYF. The CDR3 DNA follows: TGTGCCAGCAGAGACTACAGGTCTAGCACAGATACGCAGTATTTT.

At least ten counts were recorded for this clonotype. This chain uses TRBV28 with TRBJ1-2; 9 bases align to TRBD1. Germline loops: CDR1 MDHEN, CDR2 SYDVKM. The CDR3 loop spans 15 amino acids. Trimming at V came to 6 bases and at J to 1 base, leaving 6 bases not matched to a gene. CDR3 sequence: CASRTGGGGNYGYTF. The CDR3 DNA sequence: TGTGCCAGCAGGACAGGGGGTGGTGGTAACTATGGCTACACCTTC.

Only a few counts were recorded for this clonotype. The V call is TRBV5-1, the J call TRBJ1-1; perhaps TRBD1 as D (6 bases). The germline CDR1 and CDR2 sequences are SGHRS and YFSETQ. The CDR3 is 15 residues long. V shed 2 bases and J shed 1 base, with 12 bases lying between them. The CDR3 is CASSFKGGANTEAFF. CDR3 in DNA: TGCGCCAGCAGCTTTAAGGGGGGGGCGAACACTGAAGCTTTCTTT.

Only one count was recorded for this clonotype. The J gene is TRBJ2-2, the V gene TRBV29-1; possible D gene TRBD2, 5 bases. The germline V and J ends were trimmed by 8 bases and 1 base, with 11 bases remaining between them. The CDR3 totals 13 residues. Germline V gene sequence: CDR1 SQVTM, CDR2 ANQGSEA. CDR3 nucleotides: TGCAGCCCGACTGGAGGGAACACCGGGGAGCTGTTTTTT. Protein sequence: CSPTGGNTGELFF.

The chain uses TRBV29-1 and TRBJ2-6; maybe TRBD2 (5 bases). The V and J ends lost 3 bases and 2 bases respectively, with 8 bases between them. The CDR3 has 14 amino acids. The germline CDR1 and CDR2 sequences are SQVTM and ANQGSEA. This CDR3 is CSVESGAGANVLTF. CDR3 nucleotide sequence: TGCAGCGTTGAGTCCGGGGCTGGGGCCAACGTCCTGACTTTC.

The chain links TRBV6-2 or TRBV6-3 to TRBJ1-5; 8 bases line up with TRBD1. V dropped 7 bases and J dropped 0; count of bases not matched to a gene: 5. The CDR3 is 15 amino acids. Germline CDR1 and CDR2: MNHEY and SVGEGT. The CDR3 here is CASTRTGNSNQPQHF. CDR3 DNA sequence: TGTGCCAGCACCCGGACAGGGAATAGCAATCAGCCCCAGCATTTT.

This clonotype turned up a few times. V is TRBV28 and J is TRBJ1-6; 9 bases match TRBD1. CDR3 length: 11 amino acids. The germline V gene encodes CDR1 MDHEN and CDR2 SYDVKM. Trimming at V came to 11 bases and at J to 11 bases, leaving 4 bases not matched to a gene. The CDR3 coding sequence is TGTGCCGGCGGACAGGGGACACCCCTCCACTTT. Its protein product is CAGGQGTPLHF.